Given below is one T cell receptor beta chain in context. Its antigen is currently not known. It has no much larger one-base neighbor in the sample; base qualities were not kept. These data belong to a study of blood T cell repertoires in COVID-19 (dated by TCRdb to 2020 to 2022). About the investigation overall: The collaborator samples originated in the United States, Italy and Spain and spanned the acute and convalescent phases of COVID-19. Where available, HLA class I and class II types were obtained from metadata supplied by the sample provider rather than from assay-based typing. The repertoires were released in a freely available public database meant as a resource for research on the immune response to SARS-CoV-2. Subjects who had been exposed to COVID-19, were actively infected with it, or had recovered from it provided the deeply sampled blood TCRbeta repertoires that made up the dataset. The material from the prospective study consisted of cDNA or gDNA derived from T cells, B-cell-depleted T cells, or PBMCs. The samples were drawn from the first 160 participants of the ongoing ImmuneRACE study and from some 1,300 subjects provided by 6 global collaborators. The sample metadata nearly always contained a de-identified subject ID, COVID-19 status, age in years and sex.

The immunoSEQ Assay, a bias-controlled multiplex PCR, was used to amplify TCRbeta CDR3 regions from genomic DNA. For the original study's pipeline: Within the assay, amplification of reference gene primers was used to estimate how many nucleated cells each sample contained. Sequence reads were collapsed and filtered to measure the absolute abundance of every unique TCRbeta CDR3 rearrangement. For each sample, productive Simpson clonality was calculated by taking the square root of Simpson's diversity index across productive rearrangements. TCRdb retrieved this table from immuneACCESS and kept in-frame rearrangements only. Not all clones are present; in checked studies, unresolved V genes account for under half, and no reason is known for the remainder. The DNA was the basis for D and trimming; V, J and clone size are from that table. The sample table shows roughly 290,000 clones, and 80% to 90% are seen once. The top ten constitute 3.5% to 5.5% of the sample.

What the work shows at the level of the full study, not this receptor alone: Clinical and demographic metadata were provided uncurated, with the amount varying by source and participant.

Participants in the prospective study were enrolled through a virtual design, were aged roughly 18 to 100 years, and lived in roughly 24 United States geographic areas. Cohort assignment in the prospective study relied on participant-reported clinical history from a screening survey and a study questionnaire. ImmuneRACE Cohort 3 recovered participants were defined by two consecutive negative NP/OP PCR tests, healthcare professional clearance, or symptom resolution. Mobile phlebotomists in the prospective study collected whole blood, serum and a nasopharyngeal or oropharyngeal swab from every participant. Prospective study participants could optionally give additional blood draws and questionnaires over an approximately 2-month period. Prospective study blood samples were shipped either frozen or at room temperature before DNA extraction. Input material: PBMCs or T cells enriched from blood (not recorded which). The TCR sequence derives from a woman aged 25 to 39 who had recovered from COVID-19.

The base sequence is TGTGCCAGCAGTCGCAGGTCCCGGGAGGGCTACACCTTC. This is translated as CASSRRSREGYTF. This chain joins TRBV2 to TRBJ1-2; confidence is insufficient to name the D gene. From its cysteine to its phenylalanine, the CDR3 spans 13 amino acids. Only the CDR3 DNA stays, 39 bases, in frame from base 1. Per the germline V gene, SNHLY is the CDR1 and FYNNEI is the CDR2. V is shortened by 5 bases, J by 8 bases, and the region joining them spans 15 bases.